This TCR beta chain was captured by sequencing in a study of blood T cell repertoires in COVID-19. Study as a whole: COVID-19 samples from acute and convalescent phases originated in the United States, Italy and Spain. T cells, B-cell-depleted T cells, or PBMCs supplied cDNA or gDNA.

Original processing methods: From reference gene primer amplification, estimates of nucleated cell counts were derived. Only in-frame clones appear in the TCRdb table, and some are missing; sequencing was by immunoSEQ multiplex PCR. The DNA was the basis for D and trimming; V, J and clone size are from that table. Altogether roughly 91,000 clones are present, roughly 89% being singletons, with the ten largest covering roughly 2%. Material: peripheral blood. This sequence originates from a man aged 70-80 years with active or convalescent COVID-19.

The DNA of the CDR3 is TGTGCCAGCAGCTTTCTAACAGGGGATTACGAGCAGTACTTC. Its translation is CASSFLTGDYEQYF. The gene calls are TRBV7-8 and TRBJ2-7, with 7 bases fitting TRBD1. Trimming took 3 bases from V and 4 from J; bases not matched to a gene: 6. Germline CDR1 SGHVS, CDR2 FQNEAQ. This CDR3 has 14 residues.